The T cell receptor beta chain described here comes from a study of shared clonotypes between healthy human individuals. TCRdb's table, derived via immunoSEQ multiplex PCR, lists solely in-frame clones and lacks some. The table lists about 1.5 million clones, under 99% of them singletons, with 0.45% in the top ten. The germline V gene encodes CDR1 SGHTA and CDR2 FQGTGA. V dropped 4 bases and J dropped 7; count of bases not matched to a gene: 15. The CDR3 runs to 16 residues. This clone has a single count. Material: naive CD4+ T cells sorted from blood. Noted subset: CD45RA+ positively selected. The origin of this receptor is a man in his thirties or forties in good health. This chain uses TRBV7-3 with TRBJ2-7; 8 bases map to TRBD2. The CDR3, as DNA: TGTGCCAGCAGCTCCAATAATTTAGCGGGGCCGGGGGAGCAGTACTTC. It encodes CASSSNNLAGPGEQYF.